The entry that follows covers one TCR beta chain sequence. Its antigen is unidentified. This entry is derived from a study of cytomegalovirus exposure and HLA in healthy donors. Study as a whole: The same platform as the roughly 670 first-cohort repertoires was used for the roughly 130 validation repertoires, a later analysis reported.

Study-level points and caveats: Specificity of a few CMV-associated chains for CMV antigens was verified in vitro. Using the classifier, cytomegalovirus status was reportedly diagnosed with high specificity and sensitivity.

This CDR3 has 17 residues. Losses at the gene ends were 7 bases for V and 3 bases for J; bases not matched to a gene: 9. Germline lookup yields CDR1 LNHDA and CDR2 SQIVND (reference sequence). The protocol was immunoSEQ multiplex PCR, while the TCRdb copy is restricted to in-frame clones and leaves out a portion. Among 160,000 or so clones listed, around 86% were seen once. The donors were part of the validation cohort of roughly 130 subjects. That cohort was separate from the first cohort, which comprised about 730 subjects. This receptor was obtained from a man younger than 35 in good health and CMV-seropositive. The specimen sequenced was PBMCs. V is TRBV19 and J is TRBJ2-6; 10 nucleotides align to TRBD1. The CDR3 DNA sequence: TGTGCCAGTACTCCGGACAGGGGGACTGGTGGGGCCAACGTCCTGACTTTC. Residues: CASTPDRGTGGANVLTF.